The clone carrying this TCR beta chain has a single count. Its antigen is still unknown. The germline gene is not matched at one end of the junction; a read error may be the cause. The study drew the donors from its approximately 120-subject validation cohort, separate from the approximately 700-subject first cohort. This table comes from immunoSEQ multiplex PCR, and its TCRdb copy is limited to in-frame clones, with some not included. The repertoire holds approximately 150,000 clones, approximately 89% seen once, with approximately 2.6% in the top ten. This sample was taken from a study of cytomegalovirus exposure and HLA in healthy donors. This CDR3 spans 15 amino acids. Germline lookup yields CDR1 SGHTA and CDR2 FQGNSA. General study points: Rare TCR sequences predominated, though certain public TCRs were found in many donors.

Sequencing input: PBMCs. The receptor was derived from a man younger than 35 in good health and CMV-seropositive. This sequence joins TRBV7-2 and TRBJ2-3; TRBD1 aligns across 9 bases. CDR3 region: CASTTLGQGTDTQYF. CDR3 nucleotide sequence: TGTGCAAGCACAACTTTGGGACAGGGTACCGATACGCAGTATTTT.